This T cell receptor beta chain stems from a study of tumor-infiltrating lymphocytes in localized non-small cell lung cancer. Overall study results and limits: TCR sequencing covered a subset of patients with enough tissue. Higher tumor T cell infiltration than in uninvolved lung was supported by TCRbeta sequencing. No link was found between tumor T-cell fraction and recurrence-free survival.

The CDR3 consists of 12 residues. Germline lookup yields CDR1 MGHRA and CDR2 YSYEKL. V was clipped by 4 bases and J by 11 bases, with 14 bases between them. A remark on this clone: No antigen is known for it.

Libraries were prepared by immunoSEQ multiplex PCR; TCRdb keeps only in-frame clonotypes and omits some of them. The sample gives about 15,000 clones, about three quarters of which show up once; approximately 6.5% is in the top ten. The sample comprised lung tumor tissue. The chain carries TRBV4-1 and TRBJ1-1; D uncertain. This clonotype was obtained from a human donor with non-small cell lung cancer. CDR3 in DNA: TGCGCCAGCAGCCGAAACAAGGGAGGGGCTTTCTTT. It is translated as CASSRNKGGAFF.